These 22 T cell receptor beta chains originate from one sample sequenced in a study of cytomegalovirus exposure and HLA in healthy donors. PCR employed 60 Vbeta and 13 Jbeta primers. Data came from immunoSEQ multiplex PCR; TCRdb stores just in-frame clones and leaves some out. The table lists 72,000 or so clones, 74% of them singletons. The sequenced material came from PBMCs. Receptors were obtained from a human donor in good health.

The chain employs TRBV5-5 and TRBJ1-4, with 8 nucleotides matching TRBD1. The V segment lost 4 bases and the J segment 4 bases; nucleotides outside the gene matches: 6. Germline CDR1 is SGHKS and CDR2 is YYEKEE (reference sequence). This CDR3 has 15 amino acids. The CDR3 bases are TGTGCCAGCAGCGTTCAGGGGGCGTTTAATGAAAAACTGTTTTTT. This encodes CASSVQGAFNEKLFF.

The chain links TRBV5-4 to TRBJ1-1, with 8 nucleotides matching TRBD1. The germline CDR1 and CDR2 sequences are SGHNT and YYREEE (reference sequence). Trimming removed 3 bases from V and 4 bases from J; junction bases left unmatched: 5. The CDR3 runs 14 residues. In nucleotides, the CDR3 is TGTGCCAGCAGCTCGGACAGGGACGGCACTGAAGCTTTCTTT. The encoded protein is CASSSDRDGTEAFF.

The gene calls are TRBV4-1 and TRBJ1-1, with D possibly being TRBD1 (6 bases). Germline lookup yields CDR1 MGHRA and CDR2 YSYEKL. V dropped 6 bases and J dropped 4 bases, with 12 bases sitting between them. This CDR3 region has 13 residues. Here the CDR3 reads CASRSRGGTEAFF. CDR3 in DNA: TGCGCCAGCAGATCCAGGGGTGGCACTGAAGCTTTCTTT.

The CDR3 loop reads CASSLYTGGSYNEQFF. The CDR3 DNA reads TGTGCCAGCAGCTTGTATACGGGAGGCTCCTACAATGAGCAGTTCTTC. The gene calls are TRBV5-6 and TRBJ2-1, with TRBD2 identical over 7 bases. V dropped 1 base and J dropped 0; count of bases not matched to a gene: 4. Germline CDR1 SGHDT, CDR2 YYEEEE. CDR3 length: 16 residues. Supplemented by reference TRBV5-6 and TRBJ2-1, the full variable domain reads DAGVTQSPTHLIKTRGQQVTLRCSPKSGHDTVSWYQQALGQGPQFIFQYYEEEERQRGNFPDRFSGHQFPNYSSELNVNALLLGDSALYLCASSLYTGGSYNEQFFGPGTRLTVL.

The chain links TRBV21-1 to TRBJ2-3; the D call of TRBD2 is as the table states it, not checked on the DNA. TRBV21-1 is a pseudogene. The CDR3 loop spans 17 amino acids. The CDR3 protein is CASSKLLRDSSTDTQYF. CDR3 DNA sequence: TGTGCCAGCAGTAAACTACTACGGGATTCTAGCACAGATACGCAGTATTTT.

The V call is TRBV29-1, the J call TRBJ2-5; the match to TRBD2 covers 8 bases. The germline V gene encodes CDR1 SQVTM and CDR2 ANQGSEA. CDR3 length equals 13 residues. Trimming at V came to 5 bases and at J to 7 bases, leaving 9 bases not matched to a gene. CDR3 residues: CSVPPGLVPTQYF. In nucleotides, the CDR3 is TGCAGCGTTCCCCCGGGACTAGTTCCGACCCAGTACTTC.

The CDR3 nucleotides read TGTGCCAGCCTCACCGGGGATTCACCCCTCCACTTT. This sequence encodes CASLTGDSPLHF. V and J are TRBV6-5 and TRBJ1-6; D unclear. This CDR3 spans 12 amino acids. Trimming removed 8 bases from V and 8 bases from J, with 10 bases in between. Germline V gene sequence: CDR1 MNHEY, CDR2 SVGAGI.

This chain uses TRBV29-1 with TRBJ1-5; D not resolved. The length of the CDR3 is 13 residues. Trimming left V 6 bases short and J 1 base short, with 10 bases between. The germline CDR1 and CDR2 sequences are SQVTM and ANQGSEA. DNA for the CDR3: TGCAGCGTCGTAGCCGCGAGCAATCAGCCCCAGCATTTT. It codes for CSVVAASNQPQHF. Filled out from reference TRBV29-1 and TRBJ1-5, the complete variable domain reads SAVISQKPSRDICQRGTSLTIQCQVDSQVTMMFWYRQQPGQSLTLIATANQGSEATYESGFVIDKFPISRPNLTFSTLTVSNMSPEDSSIYLCSVVAASNQPQHFGDGTRLSIL.

The chain links TRBV6-5 to TRBJ2-1, with D possibly being TRBD1 (5 bases). V gave up 2 bases and J gave up 7 bases, with 12 bases separating them. The germline gives CDR1 MNHEY, CDR2 SVGAGI. This CDR3 comprises 14 residues. This CDR3 is CASSYAGPWNEQFF. CDR3 bases: TGTGCCAGCAGTTACGCAGGGCCCTGGAATGAGCAGTTCTTC.

In its sample, this clone was seen a few times. V gene TRBV30 combines with J gene TRBJ1-2; 9 bases fit TRBD1. Per germline, CDR1 GTSNPN and CDR2 SVGIG (reference sequence). The trim removed 5 bases at V and 7 bases at J, leaving 8 bases unmatched. The CDR3 runs to 13 residues. The DNA for the CDR3 is TGTGCCTGGGCCGGACAGGGGACAGGTGGCTACACCTTC. Protein product: CAWAGQGTGGYTF.

This chain links TRBV2 with TRBJ1-4; unclear D gene. This CDR3 comprises 15 residues. Germline assignment: CDR1 SNHLY and CDR2 FYNNEI. The V end was cut by 1 base, the J end by 5 bases, with 11 bases between. CDR3: CASSEESVRNEKLFF. Written as DNA, the CDR3 is TGTGCCAGCAGTGAAGAAAGTGTTAGAAATGAAAAACTGTTTTTT. The full variable domain, completed using reference TRBV2 and TRBJ1-4, is EPEVTQTPSHQVTQMGQEVILRCVPISNHLYFYWYRQILGQKVEFLVSFYNNEISEKSEIFDDQFSVERPDGSNFTLKIRSTKLEDSAMYFCASSEESVRNEKLFFGSGTQLSVL.

This clone showed up just once. This chain uses TRBV19 with TRBJ2-1, with 12 bases lining up with TRBD2. V lost 10 bases to trimming and J lost 4 bases; unmatched junction nucleotides: 11. Germline loops: CDR1 LNHDA, CDR2 SQIVND (reference sequence). The CDR3 is 16 residues long. CDR3 residues: CATQRTSGTLYNEQFF. As DNA, the CDR3 is TGTGCCACCCAGAGGACTAGCGGGACTCTATACAATGAGCAGTTCTTC.

The gene calls are TRBV27 and TRBJ1-6, with 8 bases aligning to TRBD1. The V and J ends lost 6 bases and 10 bases, in that order; junction bases with no gene match: 11. The CDR3 contains 15 residues. Germline CDR1 MNHEY, CDR2 SMNVEV (reference sequence). CDR3 sequence: CASSHQTGDGSPLHF. In DNA, the CDR3 is TGTGCCAGCAGCCATCAGACAGGGGATGGATCACCCCTCCACTTT.

This chain joins TRBV4-1 and TRBJ2-5; a weak D match, TRBD2 (6 bases). The V end was cut by 2 bases, the J end by 4 bases, with 14 bases between. The CDR3 consists of 15 residues. The germline CDR1 and CDR2 sequences are MGHRA and YSYEKL. In nucleotides, the CDR3 is TGCGCCAGCAGCCAAAATAGCCGGGGAGGAGAGACCCAGTACTTC. This codes for CASSQNSRGGETQYF.

The table lists this clone with a few counts. The chain joins TRBV13 to TRBJ2-5; D unresolved. This CDR3 contains 13 residues. Deletions cut 1 base from V and 5 bases from J, with 8 bases between. Germline V gives CDR1 PRHDT, CDR2 FYEKMQ (reference sequence). The DNA of the CDR3 is TGTGCCAGCAGCTTAGACAAGGAGGAGACCCAGTACTTC. Its protein is CASSLDKEETQYF.

The chain carries TRBV20-1 and TRBJ2-3; perhaps TRBD2 as D (6 bases). Germline V gene sequence: CDR1 DFQATT, CDR2 SNEGSKA (reference sequence). V was cut by 6 bases and J by 7 bases, with 11 bases left in between. This CDR3 comprises 11 residues. The CDR3 bases are TGCAGTGCCGGAGGGCTTTATACGCAGTATTTT. This codes for CSAGGLYTQYF.

This chain links TRBV10-2 with TRBJ1-2, with 8 positions matching TRBD1. The CDR3 is made up of 14 amino acids. Germline-derived CDR1 and CDR2 are WSHSY and SAAADI. The V and J ends lost 10 bases and 1 base, in that order; junction bases with no gene match: 8. CDR3 coding DNA: TGCGCCACCGCCCAGGGGGCTAATAACTATGGCTACACCTTC. Its protein is CATAQGANNYGYTF.

This clone has just a few counts. The chain combines TRBV10-3 with TRBJ2-3; D ambiguous. Germline V CDR1 and CDR2: ENHRY, SYGVKD. The length of the CDR3 is 12 residues. V lost 3 bases, J lost 4 bases, and 5 bases lay in between. The CDR3 loop reads CAISDISDTQYF. The CDR3 region has the DNA TGTGCCATCAGTGATATTTCAGATACGCAGTATTTT.

This clone has only a few counts. The V and J genes are TRBV12-5 and TRBJ2-3; tentatively, D is TRBD2 (6 bases). Germline V gene lookup returns CDR1 LGHNT and CDR2 FRNRAP. V dropped 6 bases and J dropped 0 bases, with 19 bases sitting between them. The CDR3 is made up of 17 amino acids. The CDR3 sequence is CASGKEGRLFSTDTQYF. In DNA form, the CDR3 reads TGTGCTAGTGGCAAGGAGGGCCGCCTATTTAGCACAGATACGCAGTATTTT. Filled out from reference TRBV12-5 and TRBJ2-3, the complete variable domain reads DARVTQTPRHKVTEMGQEVTMRCQPILGHNTVFWYRQTMMQGLELLAYFRNRAPLDDSGMPKDRFSAEMPDATLATLKIQPSEPRDSAVYFCASGKEGRLFSTDTQYFGPGTRLTVL.

The chain is built from TRBV13 and TRBJ2-2; a weak D match, TRBD2 (6 bases). V lost 5 bases and J lost 2, with 9 bases in between. Germline-derived CDR1 and CDR2 are PRHDT and FYEKMQ (reference sequence). This CDR3 has 14 amino acids. CDR3 protein: CASSKGLNTGELFF. The CDR3 coding sequence is TGTGCCAGCAGCAAGGGACTCAACACCGGGGAGCTGTTTTTT.

Remarks on this clone: A read error may account for a junction end that differs from germline. The chain has TRBV4-1 and TRBJ2-7; D gene ambiguous. The CDR3 extends over 16 amino acids. The germline CDR1 and CDR2 sequences are MGHRA and YSYEKL. CDR3 sequence reads: CASSPIFLAASHEQYF. The CDR3 DNA sequence: TGCGCCAGCAGCCCTATCTTCCTGGCGGCCTCCCACGAGCAGTACTTC.

Written as DNA, the CDR3 is TGTGCCAGCAGTTCCCCGACTAGCCCGAGCTCCTACGAGCAGTACTTC. It encodes CASSSPTSPSSYEQYF. V gene TRBV28 combines with J gene TRBJ2-7; 7 bases agree with TRBD2. CDR3 length: 16 residues. Per germline, CDR1 MDHEN and CDR2 SYDVKM. The junction had 9 bases not matched to a gene; V was cut back by 4 bases and J by 0 bases.